This T cell receptor (beta chain) was sequenced in a study of regulatory T cells in long-lasting Graves disease. This clonotype was recorded at least ten times. Looked up from germline, CDR1 is SGHTA and CDR2 is FQGNSA. The CDR3 length is 13 residues. The V end lost 1 base, the J end lost 7 bases, and 7 bases lay between the germline ends. Time point defined: persistent/refractory GD, antithyroid drugs over 5 years with positive TRAb. RNA isolated from PBMCs was used to make the TCR library. In building TCR beta libraries, iRepertoire HTBI primers were used together with Arm-PCR of CDR3 regions. TCRdb re-derived calls from the multiplex PCR reads in MiXCR, one entry per CDR3 protein. Altogether 650,000 to 700,000 distinct CDR3 sequences are present, around 30% being singletons, with the ten largest covering about 40%.

V and J are TRBV7-2 and TRBJ2-2; D gene ambiguous. This specimen was peripheral blood mononuclear cells (PBMCs), taken when the disease was refractory, from a patient treated with antithyroid drugs. This clonotype was obtained from a female donor with Graves disease. The DNA of the CDR3 is TGTGCCAGCAGCTTAGATGGCGGCGGGGAGCTGTTTTTT. Translating gives CASSLDGGGELFF.